The sample holds a few counts of the clone carrying this T cell receptor (beta chain). The sample originates from a study of T-cell memory formation after mild COVID-19. Trimming took off 6 bases at V and 3 bases at J, with 15 bases between the two ends. The CDR3 contains 14 residues. TCRdb analysed the 5' RACE reads with MiXCR anew, one entry per CDR3 protein. The sample yields about 270,000 distinct CDR3 sequences, about a sixth seen once. This TCR was recovered from a man between 18 and 35 years old who had mild COVID-19 (a few samples of this study predate the infection). Cell type and time point are not known. J is TRBJ2-7 and V is TRBV12-3 or TRBV12-4; the D call may be TRBD1 or TRBD2 (5 bases each). Sequenced sample: PBMCs or a T cell subset sorted from them (not recorded which). The DNA of the CDR3 is TGTGCCAGCAGACCGGGACCCATGAGCTACGAGCAGTACTTC. Translated: CASRPGPMSYEQYF.